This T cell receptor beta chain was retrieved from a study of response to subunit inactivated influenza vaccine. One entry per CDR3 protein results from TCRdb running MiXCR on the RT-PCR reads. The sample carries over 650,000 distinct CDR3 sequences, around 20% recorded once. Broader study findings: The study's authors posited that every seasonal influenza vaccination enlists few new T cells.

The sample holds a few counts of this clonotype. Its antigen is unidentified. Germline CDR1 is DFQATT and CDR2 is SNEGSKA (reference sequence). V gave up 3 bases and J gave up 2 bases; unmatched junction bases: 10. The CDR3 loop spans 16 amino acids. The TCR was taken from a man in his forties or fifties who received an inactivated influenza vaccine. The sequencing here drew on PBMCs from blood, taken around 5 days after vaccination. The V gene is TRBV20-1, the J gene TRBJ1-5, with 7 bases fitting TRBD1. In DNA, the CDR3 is TGCAGTGCTAGCTGGGTAGGGGGCACGGGCAATCAGCCCCAGCATTTT. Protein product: CSASWVGGTGNQPQHF.